This T cell receptor beta chain was recovered during a study of beta chain features in type 1 diabetes. Whole-study context: On cell yields, gender and age, patients and healthy donors were similar. The samples had approximately 100,000,000 sorted cells examined in all.

This clone was seen more than once but under ten times. As yet, its antigen is unknown. What was sequenced were expressed TCRB transcripts, since all of the isolated RNA had been reverse transcribed. TCRdb's table, derived via immunoSEQ multiplex PCR, lists solely in-frame clones and lacks some. In the table there are hundreds of thousands of clones, about 14% of which are singletons. Study observations and caveats: People with Type 1 diabetes carried modestly yet significantly shorter TCRB CDR3s in all four CD4+ subsets.

Germline CDR1 reads MNHEY; CDR2 reads SMNVEV (reference sequence). V was shortened by 3 bases and J by 6 bases, with 12 bases between the two germline ends. The CDR3 totals 13 residues. The source is a young man in good health. Material: naive CD4+ T cells from blood. The chain carries TRBV27 and TRBJ2-7; tentatively, D is TRBD1 (6 bases). CDR3 sequence: CASSLGARLEQYF. CDR3 bases: TGTGCCAGCAGTTTGGGGGCAAGGCTCGAGCAGTACTTC.